The clone carrying this T cell receptor (beta chain) was seen at least ten times. Its antigen is unidentified. These data originate in a study of T-cell memory formation after mild COVID-19. TCR alpha and TCR beta cDNA libraries carrying sample barcodes and UMIs were produced by 5'RACE using constant-segment primers. TCRdb recomputed calls from the 5' RACE reads with MiXCR, one row per CDR3 protein. Counted here are about 140,000 distinct CDR3 sequences, 5.5% to 7% occurring once; the ten biggest clones make up around 2%. J was trimmed by 0 bases and V by 4 bases; bases with no gene match: 9. This CDR3 contains 18 residues. Germline V gene lookup returns CDR1 MGHRA and CDR2 YSYEKL. Study findings and constraints: A second wave expanding day 15 to 37 was CD4+-biased; contracting clones were balanced. Researchers found some responding clones in pre-infection memory, a sign that cross-reactive memory joined.

The sequenced sample was PBMCs or a T cell subset sorted from them (not recorded which). The source of this sequence is an adult woman who had mild COVID-19 (a few samples of this study predate the infection). Cell type and time point are not known. J is TRBJ2-3 and V is TRBV4-1, with TRBD2 matching over 11 bases. The CDR3 region is CASSRIAGGTASTDTQYF. For the CDR3, the DNA is TGCGCCAGCAGCCGTATAGCGGGGGGGACCGCAAGCACAGATACGCAGTATTTT.